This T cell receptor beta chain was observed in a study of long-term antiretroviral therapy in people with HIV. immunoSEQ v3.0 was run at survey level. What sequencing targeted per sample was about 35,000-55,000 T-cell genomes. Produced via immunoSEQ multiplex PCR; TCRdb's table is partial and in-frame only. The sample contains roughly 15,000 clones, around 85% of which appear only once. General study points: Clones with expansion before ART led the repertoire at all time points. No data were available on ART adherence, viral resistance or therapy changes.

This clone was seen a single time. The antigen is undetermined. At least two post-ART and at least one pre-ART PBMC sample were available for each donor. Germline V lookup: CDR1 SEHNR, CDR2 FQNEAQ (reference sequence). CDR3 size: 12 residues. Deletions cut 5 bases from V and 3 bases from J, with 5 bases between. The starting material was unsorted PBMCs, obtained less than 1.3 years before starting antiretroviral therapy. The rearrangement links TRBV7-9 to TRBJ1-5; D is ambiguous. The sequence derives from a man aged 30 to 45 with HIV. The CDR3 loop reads CASSVDNQPQHF. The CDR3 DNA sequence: TGTGCCAGCAGCGTAGACAATCAGCCCCAGCATTTT.